The 20 T cell receptor beta chains below were found in one sample sequenced in a study of regulatory T cells in long-lasting Graves disease. This sample's time point: newly diagnosed GD, antithyroid drugs for less than 3 months. Extracted RNA from PBMCs served as the source of the TCR library. TCR beta libraries were built with iRepertoire HTBI primers and Arm-PCR of CDR3 regions. TCRdb redid the calling of the multiplex PCR reads with MiXCR, one entry per CDR3 protein. Of 350,000 to 450,000 distinct CDR3 sequences listed, 15% are singletons. These data also formed part of another study, on T cells in Graves' hyperthyroidism and ophthalmopathy.

The sample in question was peripheral blood mononuclear cells (PBMCs), obtained at new diagnosis, from a patient treated with antithyroid drugs. These receptors were taken from a woman between 40 and 50 years old with Graves disease.

This clonotype was detected many times. The chain joins TRBV30 to TRBJ2-1, with 8 bases matching TRBD2. This CDR3 region has 14 residues. V lost 4 bases and J lost 7; bases outside the gene matches: 9. Per germline, CDR1 GTSNPN and CDR2 SVGIG (reference sequence). CDR3 DNA: TGTGCCTGGAATGAGAGACTAGCGTGGAATGAGCAGTTCTTC. Its protein is CAWNERLAWNEQFF.

There are a few counts of this clonotype. The V call is TRBV4-1, the J call TRBJ1-1, with TRBD1 matching 7 bases. J was trimmed by 0 bases and V by 0 bases; bases with no gene match: 4. Germline V gene sequence: CDR1 MGHRA, CDR2 YSYEKL. The CDR3 consists of 16 residues. This CDR3 is CASSQEGTVMNTEAFF. For the CDR3, the DNA is TGCGCCAGCAGCCAAGAGGGGACAGTTATGAACACTGAAGCTTTCTTT.

This clonotype came up many times. The chain links TRBV18 to TRBJ1-1; D uncertain. Trimming removed 6 bases from V and 2 bases from J, with 13 bases in between. The CDR3 totals 14 residues. The germline CDR1 and CDR2 sequences are KGHSH and LQKENI. The CDR3 spells CASSTTEGNTEAFF. The DNA of the CDR3 is TGTGCCAGCTCTACTACGGAGGGAAACACTGAAGCTTTCTTT.

This clonotype was counted a few times. The gene calls are TRBV19 and TRBJ2-7; D possibly corresponds to TRBD1 (7 bases). The ends were cut back, 10 bases at V and 0 bases at J, with 25 bases in the middle. Per germline, CDR1 LNHDA and CDR2 SQIVND (reference sequence). This CDR3 has 17 residues. The CDR3 coding sequence is TGTGCCACCACACCCCAGGGGGGAATAGGCCTCTCCTACGAGCAGTACTTC. Translating gives CATTPQGGIGLSYEQYF. Full variable domain (rest looked up from reference TRBV19 and TRBJ2-7): DGGITQSPKYLFRKEGQNVTLSCEQNLNHDAMYWYRQDPGQGLRLIYYSQIVNDFQKGDIAEGYSVSREKKESFPLTVTSAQKNPTAFYLCATTPQGGIGLSYEQYFGPGTRLTVT.

This clonotype was counted a few times. The genes are TRBV16 and TRBJ1-1; D possibly corresponds to TRBD1 (5 bases). Germline CDR1 is KGHSY and CDR2 is FQNENV. This CDR3 region has 15 residues. Trimming removed 4 bases at V and 4 bases at J, with 16 bases between. The CDR3 protein is CASSRPGTAGTEAFF. DNA for the CDR3: TGTGCCAGCAGCCGACCGGGGACCGCCGGCACTGAAGCTTTCTTT.

Points on this clonotype: This may be a read error, as it is one base from a much larger clone. The J gene is TRBJ1-1, the V gene TRBV30, with 7 bases fitting TRBD1. Germline V gene data show CDR1 as GTSNPN and CDR2 as SVGIG (reference sequence). V shed 5 bases, J shed 1 base, and the junction held 4 bases outside the gene matches. The CDR3 is 13 residues long. The CDR3 nucleotides are TGTGCCTGGGGACAGGACTCGAACACTGAAGCTTTCTTT. Protein product: CAWGQDSNTEAFF.

At least ten counts were recorded for this clonotype. V is TRBV28 and J is TRBJ2-1; weak D call: TRBD2 (6 bases). Germline V gene data show CDR1 as MDHEN and CDR2 as SYDVKM. The V end lost 2 bases, the J end lost 5 bases, and 10 bases lay between the germline ends. This CDR3 is built from 14 residues. The DNA for the CDR3 is TGTGCCAGCAGTTTACCTAGCGCCGACAATGAGCAGTTCTTC. Protein product: CASSLPSADNEQFF.

The chain is built from TRBV5-6 and TRBJ2-3, with 8 bases that match TRBD1. V trimming: 4 bases; J trimming: 5 bases; junction bases outside the gene matches: 12. CDR3 size: 16 residues. Germline loops: CDR1 SGHDT, CDR2 YYEEEE. CDR3 sequence reads: CASSHPGQGLGDTQYF. The CDR3 DNA sequence: TGTGCCAGCAGCCACCCAGGACAGGGTTTAGGAGATACGCAGTATTTT. Full variable domain (missing parts from reference TRBV5-6 and TRBJ2-3): DAGVTQSPTHLIKTRGQQVTLRCSPKSGHDTVSWYQQALGQGPQFIFQYYEEEERQRGNFPDRFSGHQFPNYSSELNVNALLLGDSALYLCASSHPGQGLGDTQYFGPGTRLTVL.

Comment on this clonotype: A junction boundary mismatches the germline segment, possibly from a read error. The chain is built from TRBV7-7 and TRBJ2-5, with D possibly matching TRBD1 (6 bases). The CDR3 loop spans 14 amino acids. CDR1 and CDR2 (germline): SSHAT, FNYEAQ (reference sequence). CDR3 DNA: TGTGCTAGCAGCTGGGGTCCGCAGGGGGAGACCCAGTACTTC. Amino acids: CASSWGPQGETQYF.

This clonotype was found a few times. Just one base apart from a much larger clone, this may be a read error. The V gene is TRBV11-3, the J gene TRBJ2-5, with D hard to call. Germline CDR1 SGHNT, CDR2 YENEEA. The length of the CDR3 is 13 residues. V shed 2 bases and J shed 7 bases, with 11 bases lying between them. The CDR3 DNA reads TGTGCCAGCAGCTTATATGACCTAGGGACCCAGTACTTC. This sequence encodes CASSLYDLGTQYF.

This clonotype was observed many times. The J gene is TRBJ2-1, the V gene TRBV27, with 7 bases lining up with TRBD1. Germline CDR1 MNHEY, CDR2 SMNVEV (reference sequence). Germline trimming cut 5 bases from V and 4 bases from J; bases unmatched to any gene: 5. This CDR3 contains 14 residues. CDR3 coding DNA: TGTGCCAGCAGTACCTCGGACAGGTACAATGAGCAGTTCTTC. As protein: CASSTSDRYNEQFF.

The sample holds many counts of this clonotype. This chain connects TRBV20-1 to TRBJ2-7, with 8 bases lining up with TRBD2. The ends lost 2 bases at V and 1 base at J; junction bases unmatched: 10. CDR3 size: 16 residues. Germline V gene data show CDR1 as DFQATT and CDR2 as SNEGSKA (reference sequence). The CDR3, as DNA: TGCAGTGCTAGATTAATCAATAGCGGGATGTCCTACGAGCAGTACTTC. Translating it yields CSARLINSGMSYEQYF.

This clonotype was recorded many times. The chain joins TRBV29-1 to TRBJ1-1; TRBD1 is a possible D gene (6 bases). Trimming pared 7 bases from V and 1 base from J, leaving 13 bases between. CDR3 length: 13 residues. From germline, CDR1 is SQVTM and CDR2 ANQGSEA. The CDR3, as DNA: TGCAGCGCCAGAAGGACAGAGAACACTGAAGCTTTCTTT. Translating it yields CSARRTENTEAFF.

This clonotype was picked up many times. The chain joins TRBV28 to TRBJ2-5, with D perhaps TRBD1 (5 bases). Trimming took off 4 bases at V and 2 bases at J, with 14 bases between the two ends. The CDR3 has 15 amino acids. The germline gives CDR1 MDHEN, CDR2 SYDVKM. CDR3 protein: CASSSVWGVQETQYF. The CDR3 region has the DNA TGTGCCAGCAGTTCCGTTTGGGGCGTTCAAGAGACCCAGTACTTC.

This clonotype was detected ten times or more. This chain joins TRBV12-3 or TRBV12-4 and TRBJ2-3, with a possible D match to TRBD2 (5 bases). V shed 6 bases and J shed 0 bases, with 13 bases lying between them. This CDR3 contains 15 residues. CDR3 protein: CASSSSLTSTDTQYF. Here the CDR3 DNA reads TGTGCCAGCAGCTCTAGCCTTACTAGCACAGATACGCAGTATTTT.

The gene calls are TRBV6-1 and TRBJ2-2; 8 nucleotides align to TRBD2. Trimming at V came to 6 bases and at J to 5 bases, leaving 5 bases not matched to a gene. The germline V gene has CDR1 MNHNS and CDR2 SASEGT. The CDR3 runs to 14 residues. The CDR3 is CASRGTRGTGELFF. Written as DNA, the CDR3 is TGTGCCAGCAGGGGGACTAGGGGGACCGGGGAGCTGTTTTTT.

The chain links TRBV19 to TRBJ1-5; D is undetermined. Germline V lookup: CDR1 LNHDA, CDR2 SQIVND (reference sequence). V shed 1 base and J shed 2 bases, with 9 bases lying between them. The CDR3 is 15 amino acids. This CDR3 is CASSIVGRGNQPQHF. The CDR3 DNA follows: TGTGCCAGTAGTATAGTCGGGAGGGGCAATCAGCCCCAGCATTTT.

V gene TRBV28 combines with J gene TRBJ1-5, with 7 bases fitting TRBD1. Germline V lookup: CDR1 MDHEN, CDR2 SYDVKM. J was trimmed by 4 bases and V by 6 bases; bases with no gene match: 9. This CDR3 spans 15 amino acids. The CDR3 spells CASSQRQGTNQPQHF. The CDR3 DNA is TGTGCCAGCAGCCAAAGACAGGGAACGAATCAGCCCCAGCATTTT.

This clonotype showed up many times. CDR3 protein: CASSIDRANTGELFF. The DNA for the CDR3 is TGTGCCAGTAGTATAGACAGGGCGAACACCGGGGAGCTGTTTTTT. V gene TRBV19 combines with J gene TRBJ2-2; D might be TRBD1 (5 bases). Germline CDR1 is LNHDA and CDR2 is SQIVND (reference sequence). The length of the CDR3 is 15 residues. V lost 0 bases and J 0 bases, leaving 5 bases between the germline ends.

This clonotype was found many times. The rearrangement uses TRBV12-3 or TRBV12-4 and TRBJ2-1; D gene ambiguous. The CDR3 runs to 15 residues. The ends were cut back, 6 bases at V and 7 bases at J, with 19 bases in the middle. The CDR3 DNA reads as TGTGCCAGCAGCATAACTCGTCGGCAAAGGAATGAGCAGTTCTTC. Protein sequence: CASSITRRQRNEQFF.